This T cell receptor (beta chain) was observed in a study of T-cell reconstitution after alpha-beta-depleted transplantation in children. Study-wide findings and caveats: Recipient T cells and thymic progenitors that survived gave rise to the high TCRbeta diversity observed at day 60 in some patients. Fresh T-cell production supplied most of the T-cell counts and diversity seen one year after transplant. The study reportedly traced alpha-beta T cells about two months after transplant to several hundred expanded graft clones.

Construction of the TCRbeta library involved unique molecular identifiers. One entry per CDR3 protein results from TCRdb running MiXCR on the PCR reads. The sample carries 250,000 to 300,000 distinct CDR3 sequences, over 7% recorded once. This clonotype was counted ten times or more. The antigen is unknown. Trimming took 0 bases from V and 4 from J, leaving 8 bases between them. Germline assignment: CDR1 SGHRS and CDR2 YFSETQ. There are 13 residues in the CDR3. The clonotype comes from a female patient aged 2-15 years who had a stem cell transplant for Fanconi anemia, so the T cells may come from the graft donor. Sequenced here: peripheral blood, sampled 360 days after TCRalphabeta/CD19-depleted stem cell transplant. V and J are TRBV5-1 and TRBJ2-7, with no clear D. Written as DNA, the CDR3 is TGCGCCAGCAGCTTGGTGGGCGGTTACGAGCAGTACTTC. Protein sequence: CASSLVGGYEQYF. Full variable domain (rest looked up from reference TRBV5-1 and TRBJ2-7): KAGVTQTPRYLIKTRGQQVTLSCSPISGHRSVSWYQQTPGQGLQFLFEYFSETQRNKGNFPGRFSGRQFSNSRSEMNVSTLELGDSALYLCASSLVGGYEQYFGPGTRLTVT.